This entry lists 18 T cell receptor beta chains sequenced from one sample in a study of blood T cells in healthy people across ages (dated by TCRdb to 2013 to 2016). Library preparation used 5' RACE. This sample was sequenced with an Illumina HiSeq 2500. The second PCR ran for roughly 7 to 12 cycles and used a J-beta primer mix along with a sample-barcoded 5' primer. The public reads were reprocessed in TCRdb via fastp at Q25 and MiXCR, keeping in-frame beta chains. Every entry covers one CDR3 protein and lists the most common genes and DNA from its rows. The sample table contains about 1,400,000 distinct CDR3 sequences; only one count was recorded for approximately 60% of them. The ten biggest clones cover over 5.5% of the sample. The sequenced material came from blood. These receptors all come from a young man in good health.

The V call is TRBV10-3, the J call TRBJ2-5, with D perhaps matching TRBD2 (9 bases). The germline V and J ends were trimmed by 2 bases and 5 bases, with 18 bases remaining between them. Germline CDR1 and CDR2: ENHRY and SYGVKD. This CDR3 has 16 residues. CDR3 residues: CAISEPGQAGGETQYF. CDR3 DNA sequence: TGTGCCATCAGTGAGCCGGGACAGGCGGGAGGGGAGACCCAGTACTTC.

A word on this clonotype: A read error may produce the germline difference seen at one junction end. The chain has TRBV4-2 and TRBJ2-4; no reliable D call. The DNA end favors TRBJ2-7, so the J call may be wrong. The CDR3 has 11 amino acids. CDR1 LGHNA and CDR2 YNFKEQ come from the germline V gene. CDR3 bases: TGTGCCCGCAGCCAAGATGGCGAGCAGTACTTC. It encodes CARSQDGEQYF.

The chain employs TRBV3-1 and TRBJ1-1; D gene unclear. From germline, CDR1 is LGHDT and CDR2 YNNKEL (reference sequence). The ends were cut back, 0 bases at V and 4 bases at J, with 6 bases in the middle. This CDR3 has 13 amino acids. CDR3 region: CASSQDSPTEAFF. DNA for the CDR3: TGTGCCAGCAGCCAAGATAGTCCCACTGAAGCTTTCTTT. Supplemented by reference TRBV3-1 and TRBJ1-1, the full variable domain reads DTAVSQTPKYLVTQMGNDKSIKCEQNLGHDTMYWYKQDSKKFLKIMFSYNNKELIINETVPNRFSPKSPDKAHLNLHINSLELGDSAVYFCASSQDSPTEAFFGQGTRLTVV.

The chain combines TRBV11-2 with TRBJ1-1; TRBD1 matches 10 bases. CDR1 and CDR2 (germline): SGHAT, FQNNGV. Trimming took 2 bases from V and 4 from J; bases not matched to a gene: 4. The CDR3 loop spans 15 amino acids. In DNA form, the CDR3 reads TGTGCCAGCAGCTTAAGGACAGGGGGAAGCACTGAAGCTTTCTTT. This translates into CASSLRTGGSTEAFF.

V gene TRBV7-2 combines with J gene TRBJ2-7, with D perhaps assigned TRBD1 or TRBD2 (6 bases each). V gave up 2 bases and J gave up 4 bases, with 15 bases separating them. The CDR3 sequence is 15 residues long. Germline V gives CDR1 SGHTA, CDR2 FQGNSA. Here the CDR3 DNA reads TGTGCCAGCAGCTTATTTATGGGGGGCCAATACGAGCAGTACTTC. Residues: CASSLFMGGQYEQYF.

This chain connects TRBV4-1 to TRBJ2-4, with TRBD2 matching 12 bases. This CDR3 has 16 residues. With 1 base clipped from V and 13 bases from J, the junction kept 11 bases outside the gene matches. Germline loops: CDR1 MGHRA, CDR2 YSYEKL. CDR3 bases: TGCGCCAGCAGCCAAGTTTCTAGCGGGAGGGCAAGTGAGCAGTACTTC. Translating it yields CASSQVSSGRASEQYF.

This clonotype appeared a few times. The chain recombines TRBV12-3 or TRBV12-4 with TRBJ2-1; D not resolved. The germline V and J ends were trimmed by 6 bases and 7 bases, with 10 bases remaining between them. This CDR3 contains 12 residues. The CDR3 here is CASSHTRNEQFF. CDR3 coding DNA: TGTGCCAGCAGCCACACGCGGAATGAGCAGTTCTTC.

The V and J genes are TRBV9 and TRBJ2-2; D unresolved. The germline CDR1 and CDR2 sequences are SGDLS and YYNGEE. The germline V and J ends were trimmed by 4 bases and 6 bases, with 10 bases remaining between them. There are 13 residues in the CDR3. Here the CDR3 DNA reads TGTGCCAGCAGCCCTAACTTTCCCGGGGAGCTGTTTTTT. Protein product: CASSPNFPGELFF.

As to this clonotype: Its ends do not fully match the called genes, so a read error is possible. V is TRBV6-5 and J is TRBJ1-2; D not certain. Germline V CDR1 and CDR2: MNHEY, SVGAGI. The CDR3 sequence is 12 residues long. In nucleotides, the CDR3 is TGTGCCAGCAGTGACTCGGGTAATGGCTACACCTTC. This translates into CASSDSGNGYTF.

This clonotype showed up just a few times. J is TRBJ2-7 and V is TRBV29-1, with D perhaps matching TRBD1 (6 bases). Trimming removed 3 bases at V and 5 bases at J, with 17 bases between. This CDR3 comprises 14 residues. Germline lookup yields CDR1 SQVTM and CDR2 ANQGSEA. The CDR3 nucleotides are TGCAGCGTTGATAGAGGGCAGGGGTCCAACGAGCAGTACTTC. Its protein product is CSVDRGQGSNEQYF.

This chain connects TRBV5-1 to TRBJ2-5; 7 nucleotides agree with TRBD1. CDR1 and CDR2 from the germline V gene are SGHRS and YFSETQ. The CDR3 has 16 residues. J gave up 4 bases and V 4 bases, and 13 bases lay outside the gene matches. DNA of the CDR3: TGCGCCAGCAGCCTACGCGGAACAGGGGTTGTAGAGACCCAGTACTTC. Residues: CASSLRGTGVVETQYF.

The chain joins TRBV9 to TRBJ1-2; 7 bases are a match to TRBD1. The CDR3 consists of 16 residues. Germline CDR1 and CDR2: SGDLS and YYNGEE. The V segment lost 2 bases and the J segment 2 bases; nucleotides outside the gene matches: 9. CDR3 loop: CASSVRPRDRNYGYTF. CDR3 in DNA: TGTGCCAGCAGCGTCAGACCGAGGGACAGAAACTATGGCTACACCTTC.

There are a few counts of this clonotype. J is TRBJ2-5 and V is TRBV12-3 or TRBV12-4; 8 positions agree with TRBD1. Trimming took 6 bases from V and 7 from J; bases not matched to a gene: 7. This CDR3 region has 13 residues. The CDR3 nucleotides read TGTGCCAGCAGCCCTCAGGGGGCTGGGACCCAGTACTTC. It specifies CASSPQGAGTQYF.

The genes are TRBV20-1 and TRBJ2-7; 10 nucleotides match TRBD2. The germline V gene encodes CDR1 DFQATT and CDR2 SNEGSKA (reference sequence). V shed 6 bases and J 4 bases; nucleotides not matched to a gene: 12. CDR3 length equals 15 residues. The CDR3 reads CSAVGSSGSSYEQYF. In DNA form, the CDR3 reads TGCAGTGCAGTGGGATCTAGCGGGAGCTCATACGAGCAGTACTTC.

This clonotype has more than one count but fewer than ten. V and J are TRBV20-1 and TRBJ2-7, with a tentative D call TRBD2 (6 bases). This CDR3 comprises 12 residues. Trimming removed 3 bases from V and 5 bases from J, with 11 bases in between. Germline values: CDR1 DFQATT, CDR2 SNEGSKA (reference sequence). CDR3 in DNA: TGCAGTGCTAGGGAGGGAGTCGACGAGCAGTACTTC. This encodes CSAREGVDEQYF.

CDR3 sequence (DNA): TGTGCCAGCATCGCTTGGGGGGACAGGGACTACGAGCAGTACTTC. This translates into CASIAWGDRDYEQYF. The chain couples TRBV7-9 to TRBJ2-7; 9 bases fit TRBD1. This CDR3 is 15 amino acids long. V was clipped by 7 bases and J by 3 bases; unmatched bases: 10. CDR1 is SEHNR, CDR2 FQNEAQ, per germline (reference sequence). Drawing the rest from reference TRBV7-9 and TRBJ2-7, the complete variable domain is DTGVSQNPRHKITKRGQNVTFRCDPISEHNRLYWYRQTLGQGPEFLTYFQNEAQLEKSRLLSDRFSAERPKGSFSTLEIQRTEQGDSAMYLCASIAWGDRDYEQYFGPGTRLTVT.

The chain couples TRBV6-6 to TRBJ1-2; D is uncertain. There are 15 residues in the CDR3. Trimming removed 6 bases at V and 0 bases at J, with 14 bases between. CDR1 and CDR2 from the germline V gene are MNHNY and SVGAGI (reference sequence). The CDR3 spells CASSSPPKSNYGYTF. In nucleotides, the CDR3 is TGTGCCAGCAGCTCCCCGCCAAAATCTAACTATGGCTACACCTTC.

This chain joins TRBV20-1 and TRBJ1-2; D not certain. The CDR3 is 14 amino acids. The germline V gene has CDR1 DFQATT and CDR2 SNEGSKA (reference sequence). V was trimmed by 5 bases and J by 0 bases, leaving 13 bases between them. The CDR3 region has the DNA TGCAGTGCTCTCGGTATAACTGCTAACTATGGCTACACCTTC. Translating it yields CSALGITANYGYTF.